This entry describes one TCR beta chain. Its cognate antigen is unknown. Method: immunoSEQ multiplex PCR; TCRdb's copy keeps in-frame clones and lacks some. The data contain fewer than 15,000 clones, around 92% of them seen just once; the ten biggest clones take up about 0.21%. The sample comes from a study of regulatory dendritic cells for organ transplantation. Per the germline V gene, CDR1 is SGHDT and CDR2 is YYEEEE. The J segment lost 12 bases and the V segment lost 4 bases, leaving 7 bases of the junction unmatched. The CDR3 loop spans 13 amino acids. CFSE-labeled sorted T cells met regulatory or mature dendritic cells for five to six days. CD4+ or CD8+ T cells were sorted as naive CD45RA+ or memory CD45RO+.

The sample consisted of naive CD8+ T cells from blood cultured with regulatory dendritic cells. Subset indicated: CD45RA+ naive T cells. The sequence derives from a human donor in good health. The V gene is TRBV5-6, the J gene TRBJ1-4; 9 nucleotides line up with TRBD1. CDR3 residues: CASSPMGQGELFF. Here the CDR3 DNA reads TGTGCCAGCAGCCCGATGGGACAGGGTGAACTGTTTTTT.